This T cell receptor (beta chain) emerged from a study of shared clonotypes between healthy human individuals. The ends lost 3 bases at V and 0 bases at J; junction bases unmatched: 5. The CDR3 is 15 residues long. Per the germline V gene, CDR1 is GTSNPN and CDR2 is SVGIG (reference sequence). Profiled with immunoSEQ multiplex PCR; TCRdb holds only in-frame clones, not every one. The table includes roughly 500,000 clones, 81% detected once. The sequenced material came from PBMCs. This chain links TRBV30 with TRBJ1-2, with TRBD1 matching over 9 bases. This sequence originates from a woman between 35 and 50 years old in good health. Some clones in this sample may be carry-over from other donors' samples. CDR3 in DNA: TGTGCCTGGAGGTCAACAGGGGGCCCTAACTATGGCTACACCTTC. Translation: CAWRSTGGPNYGYTF.